This is a list of T cell receptor beta chains from one sample in a study of blood T cell repertoires in COVID-19. The repertoire was sequenced with immunoSEQ multiplex PCR; TCRdb's copy has only in-frame clones and lacks some. The sample carries tens of thousands of clones, over 75% recorded once. Source material: peripheral blood. Receptors were obtained from a man in his 70s with acute or convalescent COVID-19. The CDR3 runs from the conserved cysteine through the conserved F or W. D genes are given only for firm matches. Clone size is not always given. Where it is, it says once, few, many or a class for expanded clones.

CDR3nt,CDR3aa,v_gene,abundance,d_gene,j_gene
TGTGCCACCAGTGATTCAGGCTTTTCTGGGGCCAACGTCCTGACTTTC,CATSDSGFSGANVLTF,TRBV24-1,-,-,TRBJ2-6
TGTGCCAGCAGCCTATTCACAGATACGCAGTATTTT,CASSLFTDTQYF,TRBV11-2,-,-,TRBJ2-3
TGCGCCAGCAGCCGGGGGGCTCAAGAGACCCAGTACTTC,CASSRGAQETQYF,TRBV5-1,-,-,TRBJ2-5
TGTGCCAGCAGTGAGACTGGGGCTAGTTTTATCAGTGAGCAGTTCTTC,CASSETGASFISEQFF,TRBV25-1,-,-,TRBJ2-1
TGCGCCAGCAGCACGACTAGCGGGGCGTCTTACAATGAGCAGTTCTTC,CASSTTSGASYNEQFF,TRBV5-1,once,TRBD2,TRBJ2-1
TGTGCCAGCAGCTTAGTGAAGGACAGGGGCACTGAAGCTTTCTTT,CASSLVKDRGTEAFF,TRBV7-3,-,TRBD1,TRBJ1-1
TGTGCCAGCAGCCCAACCAGAACACGTAATTCACCCCTCCACTTT,CASSPTRTRNSPLHF,TRBV7-9,-,-,TRBJ1-6
TGTGCCAGCAGCCGGGACTATGGCTACACCTTC,CASSRDYGYTF,TRBV5-6,-,-,TRBJ1-2
TGTGCCAGCAATCCGACAGGGGTTAACTATGGCTACACCTTC,CASNPTGVNYGYTF,TRBV6-5,-,TRBD1,TRBJ1-2
TGCGCCAGCAGCTTGGAGGGACTAGCAGCAGGCTACACCTTC,CASSLEGLAAGYTF,TRBV5-1,-,-,TRBJ1-2
TGTGCCAGCAGTTATACAGGGGGCGCCCGAAAAGAGACCCAGTACTTC,CASSYTGGARKETQYF,TRBV6-5,-,TRBD1,TRBJ2-5
TGTGCCAGCTCACCAGGCGGGTCTAGCAATCAGCCCCAGCATTTT,CASSPGGSSNQPQHF,TRBV18,-,-,TRBJ1-5
TGTGCCAGCCCCAGCTCTGTGATAGCGGGGGCCCGATACAATGAGCAGTTCTTC,CASPSSVIAGARYNEQFF,TRBV18,-,TRBD2,TRBJ2-1
TGTGCCAGCAGGGGGACTAGCGGGAATACCGGGGAGCTGTTTTTT,CASRGTSGNTGELFF,TRBV6-5,-,TRBD2,TRBJ2-2
TGTGCCAGCCCAGGACAGGGGCACGGGCTCCAGGAGGTTCCTGAAGCTTTCTTT,CASPGQGHGLQEVPEAFF,TRBV28,-,TRBD1,TRBJ1-1
TGTGCCAGTAGTGACGCTAGGGGACAGCTTCTTGGCTACACCTTC,CASSDARGQLLGYTF,TRBV19,-,TRBD1,TRBJ1-2
TGCAGCGTTGAGGTCTGGCAGGGGGCGGGAGAGACCCAGTACTTC,CSVEVWQGAGETQYF,TRBV29-1,-,TRBD1,TRBJ2-5
TGTGCCAGCAGCCAAGTCAGGCCTAGCGGTTACAATGAGCAGTTCTTC,CASSQVRPSGYNEQFF,TRBV14,-,TRBD2,TRBJ2-1
TGTGCCAGCAGTGACACGGGAACGCTAGGCCGACCCCAGCATTTT,CASSDTGTLGRPQHF,TRBV2,-,-,TRBJ1-5
TGTGCCAGCAGCTTTAGCGTGCCTACGCTAGGGCAGGTCACCTACGAGCAGTACTTC,CASSFSVPTLGQVTYEQYF,TRBV7-2,-,-,TRBJ2-7
TGTGCCAGCAGTCTAGGGGGAACCTATGGCTACACCTTC,CASSLGGTYGYTF,TRBV2,few,-,TRBJ1-2
TGTGCCAGCAGTTACTCGGGACAGCAAGAGACCCAGTACTTC,CASSYSGQQETQYF,TRBV6-6,-,TRBD1,TRBJ2-5
TGTGCCAGTAGCGGGATCAGAGTAACCGGGGAGCTGTTTTTT,CASSGIRVTGELFF,TRBV28,few,TRBD2,TRBJ2-2
TGCGCCAGCAGCCAAGATGGGTCGGGGAATAATGAAAAACTGTTTTTT,CASSQDGSGNNEKLFF,TRBV4-1,-,-,TRBJ1-4
TGTGCCACCAGTGATGGGGCCCAGGGTCAGCCCCAGCATTTT,CATSDGAQGQPQHF,TRBV24-1,-,-,TRBJ1-5
TGTGCCAGCAGTTACTCTTGGTCGGAGCTTAACTATGGCTACACCTTC,CASSYSWSELNYGYTF,TRBV6-5,once,-,TRBJ1-2
TGTGCCAGCAGCTTACTGGGGACTAGCGGGAGCCTGAACAATGAGCAGTTCTTC,CASSLLGTSGSLNNEQFF,TRBV7-2,-,TRBD2,TRBJ2-1